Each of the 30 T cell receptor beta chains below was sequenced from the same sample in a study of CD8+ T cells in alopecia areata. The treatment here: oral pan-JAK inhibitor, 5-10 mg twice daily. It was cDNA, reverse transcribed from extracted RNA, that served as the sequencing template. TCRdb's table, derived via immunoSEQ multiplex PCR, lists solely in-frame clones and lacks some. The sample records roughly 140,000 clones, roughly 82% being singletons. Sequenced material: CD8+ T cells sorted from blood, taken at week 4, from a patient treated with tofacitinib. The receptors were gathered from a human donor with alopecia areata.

The CDR3: CASSHGPSRSYEQYF. CDR3 nucleotides: TGTGCCAGCAGTCACGGGCCTTCCCGCTCCTACGAGCAGTACTTC. The genes are TRBV27 and TRBJ2-7; D call uncertain. This CDR3 region has 15 residues. The ends were cut back, 5 bases at V and 0 bases at J, with 14 bases in the middle. Per the germline V gene, CDR1 is MNHEY and CDR2 is SMNVEV (reference sequence).

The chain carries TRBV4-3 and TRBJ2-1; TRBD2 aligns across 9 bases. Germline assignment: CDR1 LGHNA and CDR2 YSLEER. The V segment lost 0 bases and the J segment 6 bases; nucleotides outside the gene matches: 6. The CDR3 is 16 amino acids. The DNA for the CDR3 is TGCGCCAGCAGCCAAGATGCGGGGGGGGTTTCCAATGAGCAGTTCTTC. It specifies CASSQDAGGVSNEQFF.

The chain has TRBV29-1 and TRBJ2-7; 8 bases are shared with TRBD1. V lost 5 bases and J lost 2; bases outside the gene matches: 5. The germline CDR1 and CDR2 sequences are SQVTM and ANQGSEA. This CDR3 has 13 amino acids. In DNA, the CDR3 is TGCAGCGTTTCCGGGACAGGAGCCTACGAGCAGTACTTC. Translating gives CSVSGTGAYEQYF.

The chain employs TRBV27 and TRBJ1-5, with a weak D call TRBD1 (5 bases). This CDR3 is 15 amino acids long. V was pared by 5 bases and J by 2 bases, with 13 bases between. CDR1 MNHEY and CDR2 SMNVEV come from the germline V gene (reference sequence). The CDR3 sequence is CASSDSPGGNQPQHF. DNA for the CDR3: TGTGCCAGCAGTGACAGTCCGGGAGGCAATCAGCCCCAGCATTTT.

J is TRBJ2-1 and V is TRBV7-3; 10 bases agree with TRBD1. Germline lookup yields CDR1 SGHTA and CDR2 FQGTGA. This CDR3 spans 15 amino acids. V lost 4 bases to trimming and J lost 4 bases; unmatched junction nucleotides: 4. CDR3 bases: TGTGCCAGCAGCTCCGGGACAGGGGAGTACAATGAGCAGTTCTTC. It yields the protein CASSSGTGEYNEQFF.

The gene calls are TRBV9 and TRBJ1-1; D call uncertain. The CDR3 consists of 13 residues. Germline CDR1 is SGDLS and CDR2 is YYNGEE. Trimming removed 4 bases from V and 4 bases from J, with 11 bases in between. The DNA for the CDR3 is TGTGCCAGCAGCCGAGAAGGGATCACTGAAGCTTTCTTT. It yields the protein CASSREGITEAFF.

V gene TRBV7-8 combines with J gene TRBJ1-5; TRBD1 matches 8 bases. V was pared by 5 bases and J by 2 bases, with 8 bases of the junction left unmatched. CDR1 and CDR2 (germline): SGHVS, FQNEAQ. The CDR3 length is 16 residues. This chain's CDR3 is CASSPRTGTRNQPQHF. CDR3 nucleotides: TGTGCCAGCAGCCCCCGGACAGGGACCCGCAATCAGCCCCAGCATTTT. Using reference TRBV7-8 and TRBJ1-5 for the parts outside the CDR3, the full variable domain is GAGVSQSPRYKVAKRGQDVALRCDPISGHVSLFWYQQALGQGPEFLTYFQNEAQLDKSGLPSDRFFAERPEGSVSTLKIQRTQQEDSAVYLCASSPRTGTRNQPQHFGDGTRLSIL.

The DNA for the CDR3 is TGTGCCAGCAGCTTCTTTGATTCCTACTCCTACGAGCAGTACTTC. Its protein is CASSFFDSYSYEQYF. This sequence joins TRBV7-2 and TRBJ2-7; D is unresolved. Germline V CDR1 and CDR2: SGHTA, FQGNSA. The CDR3 loop spans 15 amino acids. The V gene lost 3 bases and the J gene lost 0 bases, with 12 bases spanning the gap.

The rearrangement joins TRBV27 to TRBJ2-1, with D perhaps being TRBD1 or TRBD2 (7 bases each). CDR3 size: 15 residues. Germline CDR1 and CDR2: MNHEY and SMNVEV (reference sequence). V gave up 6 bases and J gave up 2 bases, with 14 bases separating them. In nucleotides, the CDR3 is TGTGCCAGCAGCCCAGGGGGGGGGACCTACAATGAGCAGTTCTTC. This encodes CASSPGGGTYNEQFF.

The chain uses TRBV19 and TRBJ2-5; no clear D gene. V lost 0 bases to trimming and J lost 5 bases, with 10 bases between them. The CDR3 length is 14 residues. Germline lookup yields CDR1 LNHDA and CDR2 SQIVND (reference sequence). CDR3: CASSIDRQWETQYF. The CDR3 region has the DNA TGTGCCAGTAGTATAGATCGGCAGTGGGAGACCCAGTACTTC.

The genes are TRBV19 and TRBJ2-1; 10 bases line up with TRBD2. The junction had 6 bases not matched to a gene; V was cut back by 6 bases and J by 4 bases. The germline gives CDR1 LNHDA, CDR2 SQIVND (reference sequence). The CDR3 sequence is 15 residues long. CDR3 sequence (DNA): TGTGCCAGTAGCTCTAGCGGGGGTATTTACAATGAGCAGTTCTTC. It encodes CASSSSGGIYNEQFF.

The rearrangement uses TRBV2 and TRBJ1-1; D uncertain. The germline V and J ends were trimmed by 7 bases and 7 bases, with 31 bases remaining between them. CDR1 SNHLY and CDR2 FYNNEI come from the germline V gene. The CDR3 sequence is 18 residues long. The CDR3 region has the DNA TGTGCCAGCACACTCTCAAGTGGGCCCTATGGGAAAGACAATGAAGCTTTCTTT. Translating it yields CASTLSSGPYGKDNEAFF.

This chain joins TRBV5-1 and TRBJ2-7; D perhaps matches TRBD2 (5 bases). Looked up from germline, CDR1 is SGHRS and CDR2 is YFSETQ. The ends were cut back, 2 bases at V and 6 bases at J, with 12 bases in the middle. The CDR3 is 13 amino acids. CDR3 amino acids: CASSFTPAGEQYF. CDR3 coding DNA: TGCGCCAGCAGCTTTACCCCCGCGGGCGAGCAGTACTTC.

The CDR3 loop reads CASSFIGTAETQYF. The CDR3 DNA follows: TGTGCCAGCAGTTTCATAGGAACAGCAGAGACCCAGTACTTC. V is TRBV28 and J is TRBJ2-5; D not certain. Germline V gene data show CDR1 as MDHEN and CDR2 as SYDVKM. This CDR3 is built from 14 residues. V gave up 3 bases and J gave up 4 bases, with 12 bases separating them.

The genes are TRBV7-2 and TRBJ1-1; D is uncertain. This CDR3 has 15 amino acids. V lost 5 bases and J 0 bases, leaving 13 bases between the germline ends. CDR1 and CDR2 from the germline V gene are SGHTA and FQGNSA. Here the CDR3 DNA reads TGTGCCAGCAGCACCGCACAGAATTTGAACACTGAAGCTTTCTTT. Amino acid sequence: CASSTAQNLNTEAFF.

The CDR3 nucleotides are TGTGCCAGCAGCTTAGCGAGGGGGGTAGGGTCACCCCTCCACTTT. Translating it yields CASSLARGVGSPLHF. V and J are TRBV7-2 and TRBJ1-6; D may be TRBD1 (6 bases). V shed 0 bases and J shed 10 bases, with 13 bases lying between them. There are 15 residues in the CDR3. CDR1 is SGHTA, CDR2 FQGNSA, per germline.

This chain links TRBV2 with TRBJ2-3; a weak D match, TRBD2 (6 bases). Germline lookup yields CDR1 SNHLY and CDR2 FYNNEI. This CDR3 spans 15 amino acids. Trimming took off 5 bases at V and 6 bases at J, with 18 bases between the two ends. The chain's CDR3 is CASSPYSAGMDTQYF. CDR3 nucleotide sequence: TGTGCCAGCAGTCCCTACTCCGCGGGGATGGATACGCAGTATTTT.

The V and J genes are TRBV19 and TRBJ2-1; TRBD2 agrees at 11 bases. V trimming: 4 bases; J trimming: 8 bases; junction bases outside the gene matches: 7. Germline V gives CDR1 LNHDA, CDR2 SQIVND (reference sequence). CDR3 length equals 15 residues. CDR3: CASSTLAGGVDEQFF. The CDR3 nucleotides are TGTGCCAGTAGTACCTTAGCGGGGGGGGTCGATGAGCAGTTCTTC.

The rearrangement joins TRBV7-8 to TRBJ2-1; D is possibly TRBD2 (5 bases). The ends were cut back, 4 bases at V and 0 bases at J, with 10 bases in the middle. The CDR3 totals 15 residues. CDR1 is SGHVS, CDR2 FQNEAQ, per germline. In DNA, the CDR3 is TGTGCCAGCAGCTGGAGTGGGAGCTCCTACAATGAGCAGTTCTTC. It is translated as CASSWSGSSYNEQFF. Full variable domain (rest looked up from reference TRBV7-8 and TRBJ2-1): GAGVSQSPRYKVAKRGQDVALRCDPISGHVSLFWYQQALGQGPEFLTYFQNEAQLDKSGLPSDRFFAERPEGSVSTLKIQRTQQEDSAVYLCASSWSGSSYNEQFFGPGTRLTVL.

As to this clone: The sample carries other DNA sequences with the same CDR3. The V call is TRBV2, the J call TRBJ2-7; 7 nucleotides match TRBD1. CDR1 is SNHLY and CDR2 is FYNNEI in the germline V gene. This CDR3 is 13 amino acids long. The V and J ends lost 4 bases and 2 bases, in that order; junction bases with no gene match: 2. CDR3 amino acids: CASSGQGAYEQYF. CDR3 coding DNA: TGTGCCAGCAGTGGACAGGGAGCCTACGAGCAGTACTTC.

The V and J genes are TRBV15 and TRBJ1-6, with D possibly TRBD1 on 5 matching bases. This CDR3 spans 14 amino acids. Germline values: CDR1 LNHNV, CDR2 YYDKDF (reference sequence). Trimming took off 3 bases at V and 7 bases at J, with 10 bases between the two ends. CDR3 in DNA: TGTGCCACCAGCAGGAGGGACTCCAATTCACCCCTCCACTTT. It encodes CATSRRDSNSPLHF.

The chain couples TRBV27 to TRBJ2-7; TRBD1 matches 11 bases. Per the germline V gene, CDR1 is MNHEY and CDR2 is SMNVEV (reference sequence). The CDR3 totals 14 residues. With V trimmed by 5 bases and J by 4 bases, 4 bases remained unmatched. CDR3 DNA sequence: TGTGCCAGCAGTCTTGGACAGGGGGCGTACGAGCAGTACTTC. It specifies CASSLGQGAYEQYF.

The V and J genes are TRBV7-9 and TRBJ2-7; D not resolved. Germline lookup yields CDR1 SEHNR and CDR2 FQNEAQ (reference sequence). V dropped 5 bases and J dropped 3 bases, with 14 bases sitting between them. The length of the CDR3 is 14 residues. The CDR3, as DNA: TGTGCCAGCAGCCAATCCCATGTACTCTACGAGCAGTACTTC. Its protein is CASSQSHVLYEQYF.

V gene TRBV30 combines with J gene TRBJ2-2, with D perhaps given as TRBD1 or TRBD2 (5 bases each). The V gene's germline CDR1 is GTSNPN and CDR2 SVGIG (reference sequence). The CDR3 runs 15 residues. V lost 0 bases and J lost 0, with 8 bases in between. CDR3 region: CAWSVLGANTGELFF. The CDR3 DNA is TGTGCCTGGAGTGTACTGGGGGCGAACACCGGGGAGCTGTTTTTT.

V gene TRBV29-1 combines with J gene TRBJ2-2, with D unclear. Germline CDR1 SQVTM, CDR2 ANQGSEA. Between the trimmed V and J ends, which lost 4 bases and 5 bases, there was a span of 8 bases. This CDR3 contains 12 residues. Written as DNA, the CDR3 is TGCAGCGTTGCTGTGGGGACCGGGGAGCTGTTTTTT. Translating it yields CSVAVGTGELFF.

In DNA form, the CDR3 reads TGCGCCAGCAGCCAAGACAGGGGGAACTATGGCTACACCTTC. It specifies CASSQDRGNYGYTF. This rearrangement joins TRBV4-3 to TRBJ1-2, with TRBD1 identical over 7 bases. The germline V gene encodes CDR1 LGHNA and CDR2 YSLEER. The CDR3 is 14 residues long. J was trimmed by 2 bases and V by 0 bases; bases with no gene match: 0.

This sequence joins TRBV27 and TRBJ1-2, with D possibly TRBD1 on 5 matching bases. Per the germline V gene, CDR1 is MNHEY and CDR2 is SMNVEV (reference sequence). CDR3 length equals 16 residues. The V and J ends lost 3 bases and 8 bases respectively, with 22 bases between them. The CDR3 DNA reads TGTGCCAGCAGTTTCCTCGCGGGGGTATCCCTTATGGGCTACACCTTC. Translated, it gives CASSFLAGVSLMGYTF.

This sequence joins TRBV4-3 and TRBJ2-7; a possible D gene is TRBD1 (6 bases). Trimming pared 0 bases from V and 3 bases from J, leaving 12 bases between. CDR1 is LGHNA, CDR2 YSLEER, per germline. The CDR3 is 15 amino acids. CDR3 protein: CASSQETGTNYEQYF. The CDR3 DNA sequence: TGCGCCAGCAGCCAAGAGACAGGAACAAACTACGAGCAGTACTTC.

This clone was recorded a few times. In DNA, the CDR3 is TGCAGCGTCTCACAGGGGTGGTACGATGAGCAGTTCTTC. Protein: CSVSQGWYDEQFF. This chain links TRBV29-1 with TRBJ2-1, with TRBD1 matching 7 bases. Trimming at V came to 6 bases and at J to 8 bases, leaving 10 bases not matched to a gene. Germline V gene lookup returns CDR1 SQVTM and CDR2 ANQGSEA. The CDR3 is made up of 13 amino acids.

The CDR3 is CATSSLNYGYTF. In DNA, the CDR3 is TGTGCCACCAGCAGCCTGAACTATGGCTACACCTTC. The J gene is TRBJ1-2, the V gene TRBV15, with unresolved D. Trimming took 3 bases from V and 2 from J, leaving 4 bases between them. The V gene's germline CDR1 is LNHNV and CDR2 YYDKDF (reference sequence). This CDR3 is built from 12 residues.